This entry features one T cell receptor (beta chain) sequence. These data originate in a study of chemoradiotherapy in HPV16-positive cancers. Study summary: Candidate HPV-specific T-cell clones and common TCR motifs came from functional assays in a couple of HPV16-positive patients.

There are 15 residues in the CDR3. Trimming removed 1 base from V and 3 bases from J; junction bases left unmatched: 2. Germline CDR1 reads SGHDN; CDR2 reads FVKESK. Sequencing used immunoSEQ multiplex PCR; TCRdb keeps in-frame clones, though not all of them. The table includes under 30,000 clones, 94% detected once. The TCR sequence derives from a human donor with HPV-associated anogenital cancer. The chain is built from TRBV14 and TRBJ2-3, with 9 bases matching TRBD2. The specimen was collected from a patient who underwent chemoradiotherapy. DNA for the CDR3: TGTGCCAGCAGCCAAGGCGCGGGGGGGACAGATACGCAGTATTTT. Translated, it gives CASSQGAGGTDTQYF.